Listed below are T cell receptor beta chains from one sample, sequenced in a study of blood T cell repertoires in COVID-19. Using immunoSEQ multiplex PCR, the repertoire was profiled, and TCRdb retains in-frame clones only, with some absent. Here the sample spans about 230,000 clones, around 89% being singletons. Sequences were obtained from PBMCs or T cells enriched from blood (not recorded which). Receptor source: a woman aged 40-49 years with acute COVID-19. CDR3s include the opening cysteine and the closing phenylalanine or tryptophan. A D gene is named only where the DNA matches it firmly. Not all rows give a size; the values are once, few, many and, for expanded clones, a class.

j_call: TRBJ1-1
d_call: TRBD1
v_call: TRBV10-2
clone_size: -
cdr3_aa: CASSFYRDRNEAFF
cdr3_nt: TGCGCCAGCAGTTTCTATCGGGACAGGAATGAAGCTTTCTTT

j_call: TRBJ2-3
d_call: -
v_call: TRBV21-1
clone_size: once
cdr3_aa: CASSKARSPHADTQYF
cdr3_nt: TGTGCCAGCAGCAAAGCACGGTCACCGCATGCAGATACGCAGTATTTT

j_call: TRBJ2-6
d_call: -
v_call: TRBV18
clone_size: -
cdr3_aa: CASRKAGAFSGANVLTF
cdr3_nt: TGTGCCAGCCGAAAGGCGGGGGCTTTCTCTGGGGCCAACGTCCTGACTTTC

j_call: TRBJ2-2
d_call: TRBD1
v_call: TRBV6-6
clone_size: few
cdr3_aa: CASSRRQGPGELFF
cdr3_nt: TGTGCCAGCAGTCGCAGACAGGGGCCCGGGGAGCTGTTTTTT

j_call: TRBJ1-1
d_call: -
v_call: TRBV27
clone_size: -
cdr3_aa: CASLSPGYNTEAFF
cdr3_nt: TGTGCCAGTCTTTCCCCCGGGTACAACACTGAAGCTTTCTTT

j_call: TRBJ1-3
d_call: TRBD1
v_call: TRBV5-6
clone_size: few
cdr3_aa: CASSLWDRVSGNTIYF
cdr3_nt: TGTGCCAGCAGCTTGTGGGACAGAGTCTCTGGAAACACCATATATTTT

j_call: TRBJ2-5
d_call: -
v_call: TRBV5-4
clone_size: -
cdr3_aa: CASSLGGGQRTETQYF
cdr3_nt: TGTGCCAGCAGCTTGGGTGGGGGCCAAAGGACAGAGACCCAGTACTTC

j_call: TRBJ1-5
d_call: TRBD1
v_call: TRBV4-1
clone_size: -
cdr3_aa: CASSQDGGTGNNQPQHF
cdr3_nt: TGCGCCAGCAGCCAAGATGGGGGGACAGGGAACAATCAGCCCCAGCATTTT

j_call: TRBJ1-1
d_call: -
v_call: TRBV10-3
clone_size: -
cdr3_aa: CAISDGERMNTEAFF
cdr3_nt: TGTGCCATCAGTGACGGGGAGAGGATGAACACTGAAGCTTTCTTT

j_call: TRBJ2-1
d_call: TRBD2
v_call: TRBV2
clone_size: -
cdr3_aa: CASEREGLAGEEQFF
cdr3_nt: TGTGCCAGCGAAAGGGAGGGACTAGCGGGGGAAGAGCAGTTCTTC

j_call: TRBJ1-6
d_call: TRBD1
v_call: TRBV2
clone_size: -
cdr3_aa: CASSQIGTANNSPLHF
cdr3_nt: TGTGCCAGCAGCCAAATCGGGACAGCAAATAATTCACCCCTCCACTTT

j_call: TRBJ1-2
d_call: TRBD1
v_call: TRBV30
clone_size: -
cdr3_aa: CAWSVTGGGGYTF
cdr3_nt: TGTGCCTGGAGTGTGACAGGGGGAGGCGGCTACACCTTC

j_call: TRBJ1-2
d_call: TRBD1
v_call: TRBV2
clone_size: -
cdr3_aa: CASSTSQGARGYGYTF
cdr3_nt: TGTGCCAGCAGTACCTCACAGGGGGCGCGAGGCTATGGCTACACCTTC

j_call: TRBJ2-7
d_call: TRBD2
v_call: TRBV4-2
clone_size: -
cdr3_aa: CASSQESSGAYEQYF
cdr3_nt: TGTGCCAGCAGCCAAGAGAGTAGCGGGGCCTACGAGCAGTACTTC

j_call: TRBJ2-5
d_call: -
v_call: TRBV4-1
clone_size: -
cdr3_aa: CASSQDLTGTQYF
cdr3_nt: TGCGCCAGCAGCCAAGATTTAACGGGAACCCAGTACTTC

j_call: TRBJ1-3
d_call: -
v_call: TRBV19
clone_size: -
cdr3_aa: CASSLDLMTGNTIYF
cdr3_nt: TGTGCCAGTAGTCTCGACTTGATGACTGGAAACACCATATATTTT

j_call: TRBJ2-1
d_call: -
v_call: TRBV27
clone_size: once
cdr3_aa: CASSLRVESTEQFF
cdr3_nt: TGTGCCAGCAGTTTACGGGTTGAGTCTACTGAGCAGTTCTTC

j_call: TRBJ2-3
d_call: -
v_call: TRBV10-3
clone_size: -
cdr3_aa: CASEGHTDTQYF
cdr3_nt: TGTGCCAGCGAGGGACATACAGATACGCAGTATTTT

j_call: TRBJ1-5
d_call: -
v_call: TRBV2
clone_size: -
cdr3_aa: CASRDRDSNQPQHF
cdr3_nt: TGTGCCAGCAGAGACCGGGACTCCAATCAGCCCCAGCATTTT

j_call: TRBJ2-2
d_call: TRBD1
v_call: TRBV3-1/TRBV3-2
clone_size: few
cdr3_aa: CASSQASPFNTGGTGELFF
cdr3_nt: TGTGCCAGCAGCCAAGCCTCTCCATTCAACACAGGGGGGACCGGGGAGCTGTTTTTT

j_call: TRBJ2-2
d_call: TRBD2
v_call: TRBV19
clone_size: -
cdr3_aa: CASSMSAGVKTGELFF
cdr3_nt: TGTGCCAGTAGTATGAGTGCGGGAGTAAAGACCGGGGAGCTGTTTTTT

j_call: TRBJ2-1
d_call: TRBD2
v_call: TRBV5-1
clone_size: -
cdr3_aa: CASSLVAGGPYNEQFF
cdr3_nt: TGCGCCAGCAGCTTGGTAGCGGGGGGACCCTACAATGAGCAGTTCTTC

j_call: TRBJ2-1
d_call: -
v_call: TRBV7-8
clone_size: -
cdr3_aa: CASSPPRGSGKDSSYNEQFF
cdr3_nt: TGTGCCAGCAGCCCCCCGCGGGGTAGCGGAAAAGACAGCTCCTACAATGAGCAGTTCTTC

j_call: TRBJ2-3
d_call: TRBD1
v_call: TRBV14
clone_size: once
cdr3_aa: CASSPGQGGRNTQYF
cdr3_nt: TGTGCCAGCAGCCCAGGACAGGGTGGCCGAAATACGCAGTATTTT

j_call: TRBJ2-1
d_call: -
v_call: TRBV6-5
clone_size: -
cdr3_aa: CASSRRASYNEQFF
cdr3_nt: TGTGCCAGCAGCCGCAGGGCCTCCTACAATGAGCAGTTCTTC

j_call: TRBJ2-7
d_call: TRBD1
v_call: TRBV5-1
clone_size: -
cdr3_aa: CASSLGDRGDEQYF
cdr3_nt: TGCGCCAGCAGCTTGGGAGACAGGGGGGACGAGCAGTACTTC

j_call: TRBJ1-5
d_call: -
v_call: TRBV19
clone_size: few
cdr3_aa: CASSIPGYNQPQHF
cdr3_nt: TGTGCCAGTAGTATCCCCGGGTACAATCAGCCCCAGCATTTT

j_call: TRBJ1-2
d_call: TRBD1
v_call: TRBV18
clone_size: few
cdr3_aa: CASSPDRGLNGYTF
cdr3_nt: TGTGCCAGCTCACCAGACAGGGGTTTGAATGGCTACACCTTC

j_call: TRBJ2-7
d_call: -
v_call: TRBV19
clone_size: -
cdr3_aa: CASSMASTYEQYF
cdr3_nt: TGTGCCAGTAGTATGGCCAGTACCTACGAGCAGTACTTC

j_call: TRBJ2-7
d_call: -
v_call: TRBV5-4
clone_size: -
cdr3_aa: CASSKPPGDDYEQYF
cdr3_nt: TGTGCCAGCAGCAAGCCGCCGGGGGACGACTACGAGCAGTACTTC

j_call: TRBJ1-6
d_call: TRBD1
v_call: TRBV6-6
clone_size: -
cdr3_aa: CASSSGTGINSPLHF
cdr3_nt: TGTGCCAGCAGTTCCGGGACAGGGATAAATTCACCCCTCCACTTT

j_call: TRBJ1-4
d_call: -
v_call: TRBV7-9
clone_size: -
cdr3_aa: CASSPHLGADEKLFF
cdr3_nt: TGTGCCAGCAGCCCCCACCTAGGCGCCGATGAAAAACTGTTTTTT

j_call: TRBJ2-2
d_call: TRBD2
v_call: TRBV27
clone_size: -
cdr3_aa: CASSLYAPGLADTGELFF
cdr3_nt: TGTGCCAGCAGTTTATATGCCCCGGGACTAGCGGACACCGGGGAGCTGTTTTTT

j_call: TRBJ2-7
d_call: TRBD2
v_call: TRBV6-5
clone_size: -
cdr3_aa: CASSRTSSYEQYF
cdr3_nt: TGTGCCAGCAGTCGGACTAGCTCCTACGAGCAGTACTTC

j_call: TRBJ1-2
d_call: -
v_call: TRBV19
clone_size: -
cdr3_aa: CASTYPREMDYGYTF
cdr3_nt: TGTGCCAGCACCTACCCCAGGGAAATGGACTATGGCTACACCTTC

j_call: TRBJ1-1
d_call: -
v_call: TRBV10-3
clone_size: -
cdr3_aa: CAIRQGNTEAFF
cdr3_nt: TGTGCCATCCGCCAGGGGAACACTGAAGCTTTCTTT

j_call: TRBJ1-1
d_call: TRBD1
v_call: TRBV3-1/TRBV3-2
clone_size: once
cdr3_aa: CASSQQPQGIGTEAFF
cdr3_nt: TGTGCCAGCAGCCAACAACCACAGGGGATCGGCACTGAAGCTTTCTTT

j_call: TRBJ1-2
d_call: -
v_call: TRBV6-2/TRBV6-3
clone_size: -
cdr3_aa: CASSYGLQGSYGYTF
cdr3_nt: TGTGCCAGCAGTTACGGGCTACAGGGATCCTATGGCTACACCTTC

j_call: TRBJ1-1
d_call: TRBD1
v_call: TRBV19
clone_size: -
cdr3_aa: CASTRTGVTEAFF
cdr3_nt: TGTGCCAGTACCCGGACAGGGGTCACTGAAGCTTTCTTT

j_call: TRBJ2-7
d_call: TRBD1
v_call: TRBV5-6
clone_size: -
cdr3_aa: CASSLIPGQTSYEQYF
cdr3_nt: TGTGCCAGCAGCCTAATACCGGGACAGACATCCTACGAGCAGTACTTC

j_call: TRBJ2-2
d_call: TRBD2
v_call: TRBV7-2
clone_size: -
cdr3_aa: CASSPLAGTNTGELFF
cdr3_nt: TGTGCCAGCAGCCCCTTAGCGGGGACGAACACCGGGGAGCTGTTTTTT

j_call: TRBJ1-1
d_call: TRBD1
v_call: TRBV30
clone_size: -
cdr3_aa: CAWSTTGTNSRNTEAFF
cdr3_nt: TGTGCCTGGAGTACGACAGGGACAAATTCGCGGAACACTGAAGCTTTCTTT

j_call: TRBJ1-1
d_call: TRBD1
v_call: TRBV18
clone_size: many
cdr3_aa: CASSPNGQGYTEAFF
cdr3_nt: TGTGCCAGCTCACCTAATGGACAGGGGTATACTGAAGCTTTCTTT

j_call: TRBJ1-3
d_call: -
v_call: TRBV6-5
clone_size: once
cdr3_aa: CASIRDSGNTIYF
cdr3_nt: TGTGCCAGCATCAGGGACTCTGGAAACACCATATATTTT

j_call: TRBJ2-7
d_call: TRBD2
v_call: TRBV7-2
clone_size: -
cdr3_aa: CASSSSGGKTYEQYF
cdr3_nt: TGTGCCAGCAGCTCGAGCGGGGGGAAAACCTACGAGCAGTACTTC

j_call: TRBJ1-3
d_call: -
v_call: TRBV6-5
clone_size: -
cdr3_aa: CASSYSGTSGNTIYF
cdr3_nt: TGTGCCAGCAGTTACTCGGGCACCTCTGGAAACACCATATATTTT

j_call: TRBJ2-5
d_call: -
v_call: TRBV24-1
clone_size: -
cdr3_aa: CATSESRGETQYF
cdr3_nt: TGTGCCACCAGTGAATCTCGGGGAGAGACCCAGTACTTC

j_call: TRBJ1-1
d_call: -
v_call: TRBV7-2
clone_size: -
cdr3_aa: CASSQDSKNTEAFF
cdr3_nt: TGTGCCAGCAGCCAAGACAGTAAGAACACTGAAGCTTTCTTT

j_call: TRBJ2-4
d_call: -
v_call: TRBV25-1
clone_size: -
cdr3_aa: CASPKRGITIAKNIQYF
cdr3_nt: TGTGCCAGCCCAAAGCGAGGGATTACAATAGCCAAAAACATTCAGTACTTC

j_call: TRBJ1-4
d_call: -
v_call: TRBV7-7
clone_size: -
cdr3_aa: CASSLGAGTNEKLFF
cdr3_nt: TGTGCCAGCAGCTTAGGGGCGGGAACTAATGAAAAACTGTTTTTT

j_call: TRBJ1-3
d_call: -
v_call: TRBV19
clone_size: -
cdr3_aa: CASSTRAGSGPGNTIYF
cdr3_nt: TGTGCCAGTAGTACACGTGCAGGGTCGGGTCCTGGAAACACCATATATTTT

j_call: TRBJ1-2
d_call: TRBD1
v_call: TRBV2
clone_size: -
cdr3_aa: CASRRGQGEGGYTF
cdr3_nt: TGTGCCAGCAGGAGAGGACAGGGGGAAGGGGGCTACACCTTC

j_call: TRBJ1-1
d_call: -
v_call: TRBV30
clone_size: -
cdr3_aa: CAWSQYRVRTEAFF
cdr3_nt: TGTGCCTGGAGTCAATACAGGGTTCGCACTGAAGCTTTCTTT

j_call: TRBJ1-2
d_call: -
v_call: TRBV7-2
clone_size: -
cdr3_aa: CASSLVIGYTF
cdr3_nt: TGTGCCAGCAGCTTAGTAATAGGCTACACCTTC

j_call: TRBJ2-3
d_call: TRBD2
v_call: TRBV29-1
clone_size: -
cdr3_aa: CSVEAGLAGGPSTDTQYF
cdr3_nt: TGCAGCGTTGAAGCTGGACTAGCGGGAGGGCCGAGTACAGATACGCAGTATTTT

j_call: TRBJ1-4
d_call: TRBD1
v_call: TRBV6-1
clone_size: -
cdr3_aa: CASSEAGGYEKLFF
cdr3_nt: TGTGCCAGCAGTGAAGCAGGGGGCTATGAAAAACTGTTTTTT

j_call: TRBJ1-2
d_call: -
v_call: TRBV25-1
clone_size: -
cdr3_aa: CASSTLYGYTF
cdr3_nt: TGTGCCAGCAGTACTTTATATGGCTACACCTTC

j_call: TRBJ2-7
d_call: TRBD1
v_call: TRBV27
clone_size: -
cdr3_aa: CASSKRGQVTTYEQYF
cdr3_nt: TGTGCCAGCAGTAAACGGGGACAGGTAACAACCTACGAGCAGTACTTC

j_call: TRBJ2-4
d_call: TRBD1
v_call: TRBV5-1
clone_size: -
cdr3_aa: CASSMTGDKNIQYF
cdr3_nt: TGCGCCAGCAGCATGACAGGGGATAAAAACATTCAGTACTTC